What follows is one TCR beta chain and its context. No antigen is known for it. This sample stems from a study of T cell responses to AZD1222 COVID-19 vaccine. Produced via immunoSEQ multiplex PCR; TCRdb's table is partial and in-frame only. The table lists about 160,000 clones, roughly nine tenths of them singletons. Findings and caveats of the study: Targets within unmutated variant regions were reportedly found for nearly half of spike-specific TCRs. An increase in Spike-specific TCR breadth and depth was observed after two AZD1222 doses.

The sequencing here drew on peripheral blood, taken 28 days after the second AZD1222 dose. The sequence was obtained from an adult who received the AZD1222 COVID-19 vaccine.

The CDR3 nucleotides read TGTGCCAGCAGCTTGGAAGGGAACTATGGCTACACCTTC. Encoded protein: CASSLEGNYGYTF. This sequence joins TRBV5-4 and TRBJ1-2; no definite D call. Trimming pared 0 bases from V and 2 bases from J, leaving 5 bases between. The germline V gene has CDR1 SGHNT and CDR2 YYREEE (reference sequence). The length of the CDR3 is 13 residues.